This T cell receptor beta chain is drawn from a study of Ad26.COV2.S vaccination and SARS-CoV-2 variants (dated by TCRdb to the early 2020s). Regarding the study in general: Donors in the vaccine arm were drawn from COV1001, a multicentre, randomized, double-blind, placebo-controlled phase I-IIa trial testing Ad26.COV2.S in healthy adults. Sequencing of the TCRbeta repertoire served to evaluate the specificity and breadth of SARS-CoV-2-reactive T cell receptors following Ad26.COV2.S vaccination. Ad26.COV2.S was administered intramuscularly at 5 x 10^10 or 1 x 10^11 viral particles, either as a single shot or as two shots given 56 days apart. Trial participants were randomized into five groups of five, in which low-dose or high-dose Ad26.COV2.S was given once or twice, or placebo was given on both occasions. Investigators remained blinded to trial group allocation during experiments and outcome assessment. A total of some 30 samples were included in the TCR-sequenced set, comprising some 20 Ad26.COV2.S vaccine recipients, 5 placebo recipients and 8 SARS-CoV-2 convalescent individuals.

The immunoSEQ Assay was used to sequence TCRbeta CDR3 regions. After extraction, genomic DNA underwent amplification by bias-controlled multiplex PCR, followed by high-throughput sequencing. In the source study's methods: To quantify the absolute abundance of each unique TCRbeta CDR3 region, sequences were collapsed and filtered. T cell fraction was estimated by normalization of TCRbeta template counts to usable DNA, with usable DNA being measured through amplification of reference genes present in all nucleated cells. Repertoire TCRs were annotated as SARS-CoV-2-specific when V gene, CDR3 amino acid sequence and J gene were exactly matched to a known reactive TCR set. The reference SARS-CoV-2 TCR set was derived from MIRA and filtered for enrichment in COVID-19-positive ImmuneCODE repertoires, a step that removed public or cross-reactive TCRs. Based on the MIRA antigens, annotated TCRs were further analysed at the level of specific ORF or position within ORF. Depth was the summed frequency of annotated unique rearrangements, while breadth was defined as annotated unique rearrangements over total unique productive rearrangements. Two-sided Wilcoxon rank-sum tests were applied when comparing TCR breadth between groups. TCRdb limited this immuneACCESS table to in-frame rearrangements with V and J called. A share of clones is missing; checked studies link under half to unresolved V genes, and the rest is unexplained. V, J and clone size were drawn from that table, and D and trimming were deduced from the DNA. In all, the sample holds about 430,000 clones, and approximately 92% of those were seen once. The ten biggest clones cover 10% to 15% of the sample.

CDR3 length: 13 amino acids, cysteine to phenylalanine. The entry retains the CDR3 DNA only, 39 bases that are in frame from base 1. Based on the germline V gene, the CDR1 and CDR2 sequences are MNHEY and SVGEGT. V drops 6 bases and J drops 7 bases, leaving 16 bases in between. This sample's treatment or condition label indicates: around 19 received Ad26.COV2.S at low or high dose, single or two shots; roughly five received placebo; per-sample allocation not given. Repertoires of vaccine and placebo recipients were sequenced from samples collected on day 63 after the first injection. Between 29 July and 7 August 2020, Cohort 1b enrolled 20 to 30 adults aged 18-55 years at one site in Boston, USA. As a vaccine, Ad26.COV2.S was a replication-incompetent adenovirus type 26 vector that expressed a prefusion-stabilized SARS-CoV-2 spike protein derived from the original Wuhan strain. The paper as a whole reports these results and caveats: Spike-specific TCR breadth was higher in Ad26.COV2.S recipients than in placebo recipients (P = 0.0014). The study was not powered for comparison of responses between vaccine doses or regimens. Substantial breadth of spike-specific CD8+ and CD4+ T cell responses was reported after vaccination. Comparable non-spike TCR breadth was observed between vaccine and placebo recipients, consistent with only spike being contained in the vaccine. The authors noted that the TCR breadth and depth analyses may have underestimated total T cell responses.

Note on this clone: Its antigen specificity is not known. No per-base quality is available; no much larger clone lies one base away.

The source material was peripheral blood, sampled in a trial of Ad26.COV2.S vaccine versus placebo. Rearrangement joined TRBV6-2 or TRBV6-3 to TRBJ2-7; a confident D gene designation cannot be given. This clonotype was obtained from a person aged 18-65 years who received the Ad26.COV2.S COVID-19 vaccine or a placebo. In nucleotides, the sequence is TGTGCCAGCAGCCCCACGATCTTGGGGGAGCAGTACTTC. It translates as CASSPTILGEQYF.